The T cell receptor beta chain under discussion was sequenced for a study of beta chain features in type 1 diabetes. Points from the study as a whole: For Type 1 diabetes patients, all four CD4+ subsets carried TCRB CDR3s that were moderately but significantly shorter.

On this clone itself: The antigen is not known.

The whole isolated RNA underwent reverse transcription, so sequencing captured expressed TCRB transcripts. Clones were read by immunoSEQ multiplex PCR, and TCRdb kept only the in-frame ones, dropping some. This table holds under 850,000 clones, around an eighth found once. The germline gives CDR1 SGDLS, CDR2 YYNGEE. The CDR3 extends over 17 amino acids. Trimming pared 0 bases from V and 1 base from J, leaving 14 bases between. This sequence was found in a man younger than 35 with type 1 diabetes. The sequenced sample consisted of naive CD4+ T cells from blood. The J gene is TRBJ1-5, the V gene TRBV9; D perhaps matches TRBD1 (6 bases). CDR3 nucleotide sequence: TGTGCCAGCAGCGTAGGTATCGGGGGCTGGAGCAATCAGCCCCAGCATTTT. Translating it yields CASSVGIGGWSNQPQHF.